The T cell receptor beta chain under discussion was sequenced for a study of Graves' ophthalmopathy and Graves' hyperthyroidism. Other autoimmune diseases, uncontrolled infections, pregnancy or lactation excluded patients from enrollment. Clinical symptoms and serum thyroxine were used for diagnosis; TRAb, thyroid ultrasound and orbital computed tomography were also relied on. Remarks on this clonotype: Its antigen remains unidentified.

General observations from the study: In blood appeared most of the expanded thyroid clonotypes whose frequency exceeded 0.001. Cross-validated, the 13-signature model showed 87.88%/81.08% sensitivity/specificity, and 80%/75% in the test set.

Germline V gene lookup returns CDR1 LNHDA and CDR2 SQIVND (reference sequence). The ends lost 8 bases at V and 5 bases at J; junction bases unmatched: 11. The CDR3 runs to 15 residues. Investigators amplified TCR beta CDR3 regions from RNA transcripts. Second-round multiplex PCR came after first-round RT-PCR with HTBI primers. Each CDR3 protein gets one entry after TCRdb re-called the multiplex PCR reads with MiXCR. Among some 400,000 distinct CDR3 sequences listed, around 16% were seen once. What was sequenced was peripheral blood. This TCR derives from a woman aged 18-29 years with Graves' ophthalmopathy. The gene calls are TRBV19 and TRBJ1-5, with TRBD1 matching over 8 bases. The CDR3 DNA reads TGTGCCAGTGCCACCCCGACAGGGGAACATCAGCCCCAGCATTTT. It yields the protein CASATPTGEHQPQHF.